What follows describes a single T cell receptor beta chain. The antigen is undetermined. The sample originates from a study of cytomegalovirus exposure and HLA in healthy donors. Study-level findings and limits: Follow-up analysis later connected one missense variant in DCLRE1C with trimming of TCR beta V- and J-genes. In presence/absence analyses, roughly uniform sequencing depth across donors was assumed. HLA alleles showed associations with approximately 15,000 TCR beta sequences in a later analysis, at a 0.05 false discovery rate.

The PCR had 60 Vbeta and 13 Jbeta primers. The repertoire was sequenced with immunoSEQ multiplex PCR; TCRdb's copy has only in-frame clones and lacks some. The sample records about 210,000 clones, almost 80% being singletons. Germline V gene data show CDR1 as ENHRY and CDR2 as SYGVKD. The V gene end was trimmed by 6 bases and the J gene end by 5 bases; junction bases not matched to a gene: 1. The CDR3 loop spans 12 amino acids. Sequencing was performed on PBMCs. The TCR sequence derives from a male donor in good health and CMV-seronegative. The J gene is TRBJ2-1, the V gene TRBV10-3, with 7 bases fitting TRBD1. CDR3 in DNA: TGTGCCATCAGAGGACAGGACAATGAGCAGTTCTTC. Its translation: CAIRGQDNEQFF.